This TCR beta chain was captured in a study of vaccination and CD4 T cells after COVID-19. At the level of the study: Each post-COVID sample was drawn after diagnosis, and the median interval was roughly 100 days (range 35 to 161). Study-level points and caveats: Among convalescent patients, a median roughly 88% of reactive clones emerged only after vaccination.

An Oncomine TCR Beta short-read assay was used to sequence the DNA from cultured CD4+ T cells. Genomic DNA extraction was carried out from cultured CD4+ T cells. A single record per CDR3 protein comes from TCRdb applying MiXCR to the PCR reads. The sample records 9,000 to 15,000 distinct CDR3 sequences, over 55% being singletons. The CDR3 has 16 residues. This clonotype turned up a few times. Its cognate antigen is unknown. Treatment noted: approximately 9-day PBMC culture with coronavirus spike peptide pools or control peptides (ViraFEST assay). Peptide pool stimulation in ViraFEST expanded antigen-specific T cells, whose TCRs were then sequenced.

The specimen was CD4+ T cells from blood, cultured in vitro. This chain connects TRBV21-1 to TRBJ1-5. TRBV21-1 is a pseudogene. The sequence came from a human donor who had recovered from COVID-19. The CDR3 here is CASSPRWRFSNQPQHF. As DNA, the CDR3 is TGTGCCAGCAGCCCTCGGTGGAGGTTTAGCAATCAGCCCCAGCATTTT.